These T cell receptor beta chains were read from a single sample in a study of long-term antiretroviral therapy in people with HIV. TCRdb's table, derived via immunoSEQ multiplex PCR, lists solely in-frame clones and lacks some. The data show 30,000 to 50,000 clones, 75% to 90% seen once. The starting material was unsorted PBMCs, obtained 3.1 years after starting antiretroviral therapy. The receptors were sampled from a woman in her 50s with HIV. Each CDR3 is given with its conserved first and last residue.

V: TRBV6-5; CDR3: CASSYKRDSPNAGYTF
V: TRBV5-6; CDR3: CASSVGQIGNTIYF
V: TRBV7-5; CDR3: CASSFYDGTGELFF
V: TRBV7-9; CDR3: CASSLKVSGQGRGTQYF
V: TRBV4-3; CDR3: CASSRDLNTGELFF
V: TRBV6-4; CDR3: CASSDWRTGGLSNQPQHF
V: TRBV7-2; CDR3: CASSPNSNQPQHF
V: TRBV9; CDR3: CASSPDGYSNQPQHF
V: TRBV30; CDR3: CAWTRQIEAFF
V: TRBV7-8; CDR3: CASSLGRTGERNQPQHF
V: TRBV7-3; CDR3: CASSLSRGGRYNEQFF
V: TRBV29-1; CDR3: CSVEDRRTGYTF
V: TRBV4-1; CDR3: CASSQDPSNQPQHF
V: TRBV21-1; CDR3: CASRKGGRAGNTIYF
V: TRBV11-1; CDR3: CASSNRDRVFYEQYF
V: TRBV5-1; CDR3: CASSLAAGYNSPLHF
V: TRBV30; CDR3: CAWSAGSKGAIYF
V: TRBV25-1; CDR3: CASSEYYGYTF
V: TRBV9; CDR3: CASSELGIGANTEAFF
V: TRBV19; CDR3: CASRGQGRNSPLHF
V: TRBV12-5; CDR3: CASGSGTGFHEQYF
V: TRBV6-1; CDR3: CASSKGLAAQPQHF
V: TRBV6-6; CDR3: CASSYRTGGYNSPLHF
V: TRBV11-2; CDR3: CASSLDGTGGRRNTEAFF
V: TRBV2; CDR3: CASSGDPRSNEQFF
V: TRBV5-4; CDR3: CASSLEQGSEKLFF
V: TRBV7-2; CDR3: CASSSPGSYEQYF
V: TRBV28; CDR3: CASNSGGGEGQPQHF
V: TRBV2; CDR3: CASSEALAGAGTQYF
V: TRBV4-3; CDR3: CASSQERFVSTDTQYF